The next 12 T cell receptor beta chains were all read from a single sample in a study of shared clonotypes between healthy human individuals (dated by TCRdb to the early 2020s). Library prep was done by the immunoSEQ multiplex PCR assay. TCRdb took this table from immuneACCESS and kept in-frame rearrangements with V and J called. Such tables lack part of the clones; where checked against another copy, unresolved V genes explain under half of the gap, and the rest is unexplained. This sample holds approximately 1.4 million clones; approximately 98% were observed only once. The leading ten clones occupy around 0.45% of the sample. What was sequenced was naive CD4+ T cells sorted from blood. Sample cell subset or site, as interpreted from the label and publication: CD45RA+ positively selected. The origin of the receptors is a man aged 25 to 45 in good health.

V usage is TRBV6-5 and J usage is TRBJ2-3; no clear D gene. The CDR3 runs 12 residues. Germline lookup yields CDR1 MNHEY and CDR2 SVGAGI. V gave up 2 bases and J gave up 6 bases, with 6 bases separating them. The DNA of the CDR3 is TGTGCCAGCAGTTACCCCGCGGATACGCAGTATTTT. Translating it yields CASSYPADTQYF.

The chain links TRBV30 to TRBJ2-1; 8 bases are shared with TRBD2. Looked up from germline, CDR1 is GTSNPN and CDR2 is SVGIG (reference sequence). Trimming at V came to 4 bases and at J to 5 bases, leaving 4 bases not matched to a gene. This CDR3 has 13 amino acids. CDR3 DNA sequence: TGTGCCTGGACAGCGGGAGTTAACAATGAGCAGTTCTTC. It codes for CAWTAGVNNEQFF.

The CDR3 region has the DNA TGTGCCAGCAGCAAGCGCGACAGTCTTGGGGGACTGTTTTTT. This encodes CASSKRDSLGGLFF. The chain combines TRBV11-2 with TRBJ1-4; a weak D match, TRBD1 (5 bases). CDR3 length: 14 residues. V was clipped by 5 bases and J by 13 bases, with 20 bases between them. CDR1 is SGHAT, CDR2 FQNNGV, per germline.

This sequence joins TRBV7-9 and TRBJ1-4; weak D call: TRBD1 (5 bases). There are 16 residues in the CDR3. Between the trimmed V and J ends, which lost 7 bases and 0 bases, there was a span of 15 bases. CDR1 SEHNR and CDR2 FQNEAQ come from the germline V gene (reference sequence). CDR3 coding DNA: TGTGCCAGCAAGCGAATCCTAGGGGCAACTAATGAAAAACTGTTTTTT. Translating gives CASKRILGATNEKLFF.

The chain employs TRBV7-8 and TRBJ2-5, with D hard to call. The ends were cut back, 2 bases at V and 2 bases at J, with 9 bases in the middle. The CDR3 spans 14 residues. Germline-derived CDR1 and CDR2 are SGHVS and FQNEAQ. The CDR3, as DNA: TGTGCCAGCAGCTTAACCACAAGACAAGAGACCCAGTACTTC. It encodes CASSLTTRQETQYF.

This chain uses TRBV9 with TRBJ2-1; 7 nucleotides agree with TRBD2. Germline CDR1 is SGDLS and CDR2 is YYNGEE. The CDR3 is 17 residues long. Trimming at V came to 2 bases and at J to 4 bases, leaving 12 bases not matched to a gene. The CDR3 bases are TGTGCCAGCAGCGTGCGGGCCGCTAGCGGCCCATACAATGAGCAGTTCTTC. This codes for CASSVRAASGPYNEQFF. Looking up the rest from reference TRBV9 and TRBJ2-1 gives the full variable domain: DSGVTQTPKHLITATGQRVTLRCSPRSGDLSVYWYQQSLDQGLQFLIQYYNGEERAKGNILERFSAQQFPDLHSELNLSSLELGDSALYFCASSVRAASGPYNEQFFGPGTRLTVL.

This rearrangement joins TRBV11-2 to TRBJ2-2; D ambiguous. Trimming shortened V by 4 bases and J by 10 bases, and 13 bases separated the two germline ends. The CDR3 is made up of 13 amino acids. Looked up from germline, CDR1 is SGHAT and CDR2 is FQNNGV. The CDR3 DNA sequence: TGTGCCAGCAGCTGGTCAAGGGTCGAGGAGCTGTTTTTT. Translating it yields CASSWSRVEELFF.

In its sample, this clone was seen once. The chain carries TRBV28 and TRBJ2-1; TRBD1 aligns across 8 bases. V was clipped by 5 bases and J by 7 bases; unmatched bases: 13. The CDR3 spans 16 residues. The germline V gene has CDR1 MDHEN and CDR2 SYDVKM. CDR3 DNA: TGTGCCAGCAGTCTCCGAGGACAGGGTCCAAGGAATGAGCAGTTCTTC. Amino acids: CASSLRGQGPRNEQFF.

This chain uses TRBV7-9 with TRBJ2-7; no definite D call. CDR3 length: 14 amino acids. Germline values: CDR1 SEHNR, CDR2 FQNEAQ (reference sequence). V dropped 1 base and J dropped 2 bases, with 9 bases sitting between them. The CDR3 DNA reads TGTGCCAGCAGCTTAGATTGGCAGACCTACGAGCAGTACTTC. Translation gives CASSLDWQTYEQYF.

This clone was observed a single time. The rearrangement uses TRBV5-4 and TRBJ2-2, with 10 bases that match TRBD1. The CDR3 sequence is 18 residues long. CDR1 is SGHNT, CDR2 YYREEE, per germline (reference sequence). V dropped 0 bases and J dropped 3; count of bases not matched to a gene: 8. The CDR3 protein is CASSLEGDRGLYTGELFF. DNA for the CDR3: TGTGCCAGCAGCTTGGAGGGGGACAGGGGACTTTACACCGGGGAGCTGTTTTTT. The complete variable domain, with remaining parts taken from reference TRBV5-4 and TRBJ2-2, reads ETGVTQSPTHLIKTRGQQVTLRCSSQSGHNTVSWYQQALGQGPQFIFQYYREEENGRGNFPPRFSGLQFPNYSSELNVNALELDDSALYLCASSLEGDRGLYTGELFFGEGSRLTVL.

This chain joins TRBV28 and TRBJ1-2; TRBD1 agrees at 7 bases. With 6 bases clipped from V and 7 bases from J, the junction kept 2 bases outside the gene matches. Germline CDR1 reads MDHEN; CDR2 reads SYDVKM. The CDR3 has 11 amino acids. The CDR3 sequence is CASRQGTGYTF. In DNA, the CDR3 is TGTGCCAGCAGACAGGGGACTGGCTACACCTTC.

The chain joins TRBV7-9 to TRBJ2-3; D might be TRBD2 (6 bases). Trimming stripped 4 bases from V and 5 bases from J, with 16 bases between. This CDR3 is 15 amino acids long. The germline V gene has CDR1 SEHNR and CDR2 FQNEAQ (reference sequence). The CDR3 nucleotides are TGTGCCAGCAGCTCCCGTGGAGGGGTCATAGATACGCAGTATTTT. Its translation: CASSSRGGVIDTQYF.